These 25 T cell receptor beta chains were sequenced from one sample in a study of blood T cell repertoires in COVID-19. Profiled with immunoSEQ multiplex PCR; TCRdb holds only in-frame clones, not every one. This sample has 120,000 to 150,000 clones, with around nine tenths found just once. The sample was peripheral blood. These receptors came from a human donor in a cohort sampled during active COVID-19.

This rearrangement joins TRBV6-2 or TRBV6-3 to TRBJ1-2; 8 bases align to TRBD1. Germline V CDR1 and CDR2: MNHEY, SVGEGT. With V trimmed by 5 bases and J by 14 bases, 7 bases remained unmatched. The CDR3 extends over 11 amino acids. The CDR3 sequence is CASSPGQGITF. Here the CDR3 DNA reads TGTGCCAGCAGTCCCGGACAGGGAATTACCTTC.

This chain connects TRBV19 to TRBJ2-5; 7 bases line up with TRBD1. V shed 3 bases and J 4 bases; nucleotides not matched to a gene: 5. CDR1 is LNHDA and CDR2 is SQIVND in the germline V gene (reference sequence). This CDR3 region has 14 residues. The CDR3 DNA is TGTGCCAGTAGTATTAGACAGGGAAGAGAGACCCAGTACTTC. It translates to CASSIRQGRETQYF.

The CDR3: CASRLRTGSHEQFF. In nucleotides, the CDR3 is TGTGCCAGCAGGCTGAGAACGGGATCGCATGAGCAGTTCTTC. The J gene is TRBJ2-1, the V gene TRBV28; maybe TRBD2 (5 bases). Trimming cost V 6 bases and J 8 bases, with 17 bases left between them. Germline V gene data show CDR1 as MDHEN and CDR2 as SYDVKM. The CDR3 is 14 amino acids.

The gene calls are TRBV6-5 and TRBJ2-1; D may be TRBD1 (5 bases). Trimming took 3 bases from V and 6 from J, leaving 15 bases between them. The CDR3 consists of 15 residues. The germline V gene encodes CDR1 MNHEY and CDR2 SVGAGI. Here the CDR3 reads CASSYRSGASNEQFF. DNA of the CDR3: TGTGCCAGCAGTTATAGGAGTGGGGCTAGCAATGAGCAGTTCTTC.

V gene TRBV5-1 combines with J gene TRBJ2-5, with TRBD1 matching over 12 bases. The V segment lost 4 bases and the J segment 4 bases; nucleotides outside the gene matches: 11. This CDR3 has 17 amino acids. From germline, CDR1 is SGHRS and CDR2 YFSETQ. The CDR3 is CASSLIPGQGAGETQYF. In nucleotides, the CDR3 is TGCGCCAGCAGCCTCATTCCGGGACAGGGGGCAGGAGAGACCCAGTACTTC.

CDR3 loop: CASSSLAGRGEQYF. The CDR3 bases are TGTGCCAGCAGTTCCCTAGCGGGAAGGGGTGAGCAGTACTTC. This sequence joins TRBV6-5 and TRBJ2-7; 9 nucleotides line up with TRBD2. This CDR3 has 14 amino acids. V lost 4 bases to trimming and J lost 7 bases; unmatched junction nucleotides: 8. Germline CDR1 reads MNHEY; CDR2 reads SVGAGI.

V usage is TRBV4-2 and J usage is TRBJ2-2; TRBD2 aligns across 12 bases. CDR1 and CDR2 from the germline V gene are LGHNA and YNFKEQ. J gave up 0 bases and V 4 bases, and 15 bases lay outside the gene matches. The CDR3 loop spans 21 amino acids. The CDR3 DNA reads TGTGCCAGCAGCCGGCCTGGACTAGCGGGAAACGTAAGGGCGAACACCGGGGAGCTGTTTTTT. Protein sequence: CASSRPGLAGNVRANTGELFF.

V is TRBV18 and J is TRBJ2-5; a possible D gene is TRBD2 (5 bases). V lost 2 bases to trimming and J lost 0 bases, with 13 bases between them. The CDR3 spans 16 residues. Looked up from germline, CDR1 is KGHSH and CDR2 is LQKENI. CDR3 protein: CASSPMAAANQETQYF. CDR3 DNA sequence: TGTGCCAGCTCACCAATGGCAGCGGCGAACCAAGAGACCCAGTACTTC.

V and J are TRBV5-1 and TRBJ1-3, with D maybe TRBD1 (5 bases). CDR3 length: 17 residues. Trimming took 3 bases from V and 0 from J, leaving 16 bases between them. The germline CDR1 and CDR2 sequences are SGHRS and YFSETQ. The CDR3: CASSSAGSLTSGNTIYF. CDR3 coding DNA: TGCGCCAGCAGCTCCGCAGGGTCACTCACCTCTGGAAACACCATATATTTT.

This rearrangement joins TRBV12-3 or TRBV12-4 to TRBJ1-5; no reliable D call. The V gene lost 3 bases and the J gene lost 9 bases, with 12 bases spanning the gap. The CDR3 totals 13 residues. The CDR3 sequence is CASSFTPRGPQHF. The CDR3 bases are TGTGCCAGCAGTTTTACCCCCCGGGGGCCCCAGCATTTT.

The rearrangement links TRBV18 to TRBJ1-3; perhaps TRBD1 as D (6 bases). V was clipped by 3 bases and J by 4 bases, with 16 bases between them. Looked up from germline, CDR1 is KGHSH and CDR2 is LQKENI. The CDR3 is made up of 16 amino acids. The DNA of the CDR3 is TGTGCCAGCTCACCTTTACCTCAGGGGAAGGGAAACACCATATATTTT. Its protein is CASSPLPQGKGNTIYF.

This chain joins TRBV6-5 and TRBJ1-6; D might be TRBD1 (6 bases). V lost 6 bases, J lost 6 bases, and 9 bases lay in between. The CDR3 is 13 amino acids. Germline CDR1 MNHEY, CDR2 SVGAGI. CDR3 region: CASSQGRNSPLHF. In DNA, the CDR3 is TGTGCCAGCAGCCAGGGGCGTAATTCACCCCTCCACTTT.

This chain links TRBV9 with TRBJ2-2, with 7 bases fitting TRBD2. Germline CDR1 reads SGDLS; CDR2 reads YYNGEE. The CDR3 loop spans 15 amino acids. V lost 4 bases and J lost 3; bases outside the gene matches: 6. CDR3 coding DNA: TGTGCCAGCAGCCAACAGACTAGCCACACCGGGGAGCTGTTTTTT. Its protein is CASSQQTSHTGELFF.

This chain uses TRBV27 with TRBJ2-7, with D possibly matching TRBD2 (5 bases). CDR1 MNHEY and CDR2 SMNVEV come from the germline V gene (reference sequence). Trimming took 10 bases from V and 6 from J, leaving 22 bases between them. This CDR3 contains 14 residues. The CDR3 is CATGPLGAGGEQYF. For the CDR3, the DNA is TGTGCCACCGGCCCCTTGGGAGCAGGCGGCGAGCAGTACTTC.

This rearrangement joins TRBV27 to TRBJ2-7; 7 bases are a match to TRBD1. The CDR3 is 14 residues long. Germline V gene sequence: CDR1 MNHEY, CDR2 SMNVEV (reference sequence). J gave up 3 bases and V 5 bases, and 7 bases lay outside the gene matches. The CDR3 is CASSQDRVGYEQYF. Here the CDR3 DNA reads TGTGCCAGCAGTCAAGACAGGGTGGGCTACGAGCAGTACTTC.

This chain links TRBV30 with TRBJ2-2; 8 bases are shared with TRBD1. The CDR3 runs 15 residues. Germline lookup yields CDR1 GTSNPN and CDR2 SVGIG (reference sequence). Germline trimming cut 2 bases from V and 5 bases from J; bases unmatched to any gene: 7. This CDR3 reads CAWSTDRVGTGELFF. CDR3 sequence (DNA): TGTGCCTGGAGTACGGACAGGGTCGGTACCGGGGAGCTGTTTTTT.

The V call is TRBV7-3, the J call TRBJ2-2, with a possible D match to TRBD2 (7 bases). V lost 2 bases and J lost 0, with 10 bases in between. Per germline, CDR1 SGHTA and CDR2 FQGTGA. This CDR3 comprises 16 residues. The CDR3 DNA reads as TGTGCCAGCAGCTTACTAGGGGGGGCGAACACCGGGGAGCTGTTTTTT. It yields the protein CASSLLGGANTGELFF.

The CDR3 DNA is TGTGCCAGCAGCTTGGCCCTACAGGGGATGAACACTGAAGCTTTCTTT. Translation gives CASSLALQGMNTEAFF. The chain carries TRBV5-5 and TRBJ1-1; TRBD1 matches at 7 bases. The V segment lost 0 bases and the J segment 0 bases; nucleotides outside the gene matches: 5. CDR1 is SGHKS, CDR2 YYEKEE, per germline (reference sequence). This CDR3 comprises 16 residues.

The chain is built from TRBV11-2 and TRBJ2-5; weak D call: TRBD2 (6 bases). The CDR3 totals 15 residues. Trimming pared 5 bases from V and 1 base from J, leaving 14 bases between. Germline V gene data show CDR1 as SGHAT and CDR2 as FQNNGV. As DNA, the CDR3 is TGTGCCAGCAGCAAGACTAGAAACCCCCAAGAGACCCAGTACTTC. Translating gives CASSKTRNPQETQYF.

The V gene is TRBV6-5, the J gene TRBJ2-7; perhaps TRBD1 as D (7 bases). The germline CDR1 and CDR2 sequences are MNHEY and SVGAGI. Trimming took off 2 bases at V and 2 bases at J, with 13 bases between the two ends. The CDR3 sequence is 15 residues long. The CDR3 here is CASSYLPGGPYEQYF. DNA of the CDR3: TGTGCCAGCAGTTACCTCCCAGGGGGGCCCTACGAGCAGTACTTC.

This clone was found a few times. This chain connects TRBV2 to TRBJ2-1, with 7 bases that match TRBD2. This CDR3 is 15 amino acids long. Germline CDR1 and CDR2: SNHLY and FYNNEI. After removal of 8 bases from V and 4 bases from J, the junction contained 11 bases not matched to a gene. The CDR3 loop reads CASLDRERGYNEQFF. In DNA, the CDR3 is TGTGCCAGCCTGGATAGGGAGCGGGGATACAATGAGCAGTTCTTC.

V gene TRBV2 combines with J gene TRBJ2-1; D is uncertain. This CDR3 spans 15 amino acids. The V end was cut by 4 bases, the J end by 0 bases, with 10 bases between. CDR1 and CDR2 (germline): SNHLY, FYNNEI. CDR3 sequence (DNA): TGTGCCAGCAGTGGTTCCCTTAACTCCTACAATGAGCAGTTCTTC. Encoded protein: CASSGSLNSYNEQFF. The full variable domain, its missing parts supplied by reference TRBV2 and TRBJ2-1, is EPEVTQTPSHQVTQMGQEVILRCVPISNHLYFYWYRQILGQKVEFLVSFYNNEISEKSEIFDDQFSVERPDGSNFTLKIRSTKLEDSAMYFCASSGSLNSYNEQFFGPGTRLTVL.

The chain has TRBV9 and TRBJ1-4, with unresolved D. The CDR3 sequence is 15 residues long. With 3 bases removed from V and 2 bases from J, the gap between germline ends came to 11 bases. Germline V lookup: CDR1 SGDLS, CDR2 YYNGEE. The CDR3 DNA follows: TGTGCCAGCAGCGCCCGGGAGGGCACTAATGAAAAACTGTTTTTT. Residues: CASSAREGTNEKLFF.

This chain joins TRBV10-3 and TRBJ2-1; tentatively, D is TRBD2 (5 bases). The CDR3 covers 13 residues. The V end was cut by 7 bases, the J end by 2 bases, with 9 bases between. Germline CDR1 is ENHRY and CDR2 is SYGVKD. The chain's CDR3 is CAINQEAYNEQFF. DNA for the CDR3: TGTGCCATCAACCAGGAGGCCTACAATGAGCAGTTCTTC.

This clone was recorded only once. This chain uses TRBV12-3 or TRBV12-4 with TRBJ2-1; a possible D gene is TRBD2 (6 bases). The CDR3 length is 13 residues. V lost 0 bases, J lost 8 bases, and 8 bases lay in between. Written as DNA, the CDR3 is TGTGCCAGCAGTTTAGCGCGGGGCCATGAGCAGTTCTTC. It codes for CASSLARGHEQFF.